This passage covers 9 T cell receptor beta chains from one sample sequenced in a study of post-analysis software for immune sequencing data. Study findings and constraints: Comparison of patients with controls showed a handful of TRBV segments more frequent in patients, TRBV5-6, TRBV5-1 and TRBV20-1 among them.

The antigens these receptors bind are not known. The TCR beta cDNA libraries carried unique molecular identifiers. TCRdb passed the PCR reads through MiXCR, listing each CDR3 protein once. The sample records 350,000 to 450,000 distinct CDR3 sequences, roughly 38% being singletons. The sequenced sample consisted of blood. These receptors were obtained from a girl aged 10-17 years with multiple sclerosis.

This chain joins TRBV20-1 and TRBJ2-4, with 11 bases aligning to TRBD1. CDR3 size: 16 residues. CDR1 DFQATT and CDR2 SNEGSKA come from the germline V gene (reference sequence). Trimming took 6 bases from V and 6 from J; bases not matched to a gene: 13. The CDR3 is CSANSGTGGEGNIQYF. The CDR3 nucleotides read TGCAGTGCCAATTCCGGGACAGGGGGTGAGGGAAACATTCAGTACTTC.

The chain carries TRBV6-5 and TRBJ1-2, with D perhaps TRBD1 (6 bases). Germline V CDR1 and CDR2: MNHEY, SVGAGI. This CDR3 has 18 amino acids. The V end was cut by 2 bases, the J end by 0 bases, with 19 bases between. The DNA of the CDR3 is TGTGCCAGCAGTTACGAAGGCCTACAGGGAGGCACTAACTATGGCTACACCTTC. This translates into CASSYEGLQGGTNYGYTF.

This chain connects TRBV10-3 to TRBJ1-1; D gene uncertain. V dropped 4 bases and J dropped 0 bases, with 12 bases sitting between them. Germline V lookup: CDR1 ENHRY, CDR2 SYGVKD. The CDR3 loop spans 15 amino acids. CDR3 sequence: CAISGKARLNTEAFF. The CDR3 bases are TGTGCCATCAGTGGCAAGGCACGATTGAACACTGAAGCTTTCTTT.

This chain links TRBV10-3 with TRBJ2-4; D not resolved. V was pared by 4 bases and J by 1 base, with 17 bases between. Germline V gene lookup returns CDR1 ENHRY and CDR2 SYGVKD. The length of the CDR3 is 17 residues. CDR3 DNA sequence: TGTGCCATCAGTGTGTCATTACTGGACCTGGCCAAAAACATTCAGTACTTC. As protein: CAISVSLLDLAKNIQYF.

The chain uses TRBV9 and TRBJ2-4, with a possible D match to TRBD2 (6 bases). Looked up from germline, CDR1 is SGDLS and CDR2 is YYNGEE. The CDR3 spans 14 residues. The V end lost 2 bases, the J end lost 8 bases, and 14 bases lay between the germline ends. CDR3 in DNA: TGTGCCAGCAGCGTTACGTGGGGAGGAGACATTCAGTACTTC. This sequence encodes CASSVTWGGDIQYF. Drawing the rest from reference TRBV9 and TRBJ2-4, the complete variable domain is DSGVTQTPKHLITATGQRVTLRCSPRSGDLSVYWYQQSLDQGLQFLIQYYNGEERAKGNILERFSAQQFPDLHSELNLSSLELGDSALYFCASSVTWGGDIQYFGAGTRLSVL.

This clonotype came up a few times. This chain joins TRBV20-1 and TRBJ2-4; D remains unclear. V lost 1 base and J 7 bases, leaving 5 bases between the germline ends. Per the germline V gene, CDR1 is DFQATT and CDR2 is SNEGSKA (reference sequence). CDR3 length: 11 amino acids. CDR3 region: CSARGWNIQYF. CDR3 nucleotides: TGCAGTGCTAGAGGCTGGAACATTCAGTACTTC.

This clonotype has a handful of counts. The V gene is TRBV12-3 or TRBV12-4, the J gene TRBJ2-1, with unresolved D. The V gene lost 6 bases and the J gene lost 6 bases, with 18 bases spanning the gap. The CDR3 consists of 15 residues. CDR3 region: CASRLRRKAFNEQFF. CDR3 coding DNA: TGTGCCAGCAGACTTCGAAGAAAAGCTTTCAATGAGCAGTTCTTC.

This chain connects TRBV12-3 or TRBV12-4 to TRBJ1-5; D gene ambiguous. V was clipped by 4 bases and J by 11 bases, with 12 bases between them. The CDR3 loop spans 12 amino acids. The chain's CDR3 is CASSSVDSSQHF. The CDR3 nucleotides read TGTGCCAGCAGTTCAGTAGACTCCTCCCAGCATTTT.

The rearrangement uses TRBV9 and TRBJ1-1, with 9 positions matching TRBD1. Trimming removed 3 bases from V and 3 bases from J; junction bases left unmatched: 12. Germline-derived CDR1 and CDR2 are SGDLS and YYNGEE. This CDR3 comprises 17 residues. CDR3 loop: CASSDGTGPGWDTEAFF. CDR3 DNA: TGTGCCAGCAGCGACGGGACAGGGCCGGGGTGGGACACTGAAGCTTTCTTT. The variable domain in full, with the rest retrieved from reference TRBV9 and TRBJ1-1, is DSGVTQTPKHLITATGQRVTLRCSPRSGDLSVYWYQQSLDQGLQFLIQYYNGEERAKGNILERFSAQQFPDLHSELNLSSLELGDSALYFCASSDGTGPGWDTEAFFGQGTRLTVV.